This entry lists 2 T cell receptor beta chains sequenced from one sample in a study of T cells in localized non-small cell lung cancer. Clones were sequenced by immunoSEQ multiplex PCR, and TCRdb holds only the in-frame ones, with some missing. The sample includes some 27,000 clones, approximately 90% of them seen just once. The sample in question was peripheral blood, obtained before any cancer treatment. The receptors stem from a female donor of 60 years or more with stage III squamous cell lung carcinoma.

The chain's CDR3 is CASSPLRTTYEQYF. In DNA, the CDR3 is TGCGCCAGCAGCCCGTTACGCACCACCTACGAGCAGTACTTC. The gene calls are TRBV5-1 and TRBJ2-7, with D unclear. CDR3 length: 14 amino acids. CDR1 and CDR2 (germline): SGHRS, YFSETQ. V gave up 4 bases and J gave up 2 bases, with 13 bases separating them.

This sequence joins TRBV19 and TRBJ1-3; D call uncertain. The CDR3 loop spans 15 amino acids. V was cut by 3 bases and J by 0 bases, with 9 bases left in between. Germline loops: CDR1 LNHDA, CDR2 SQIVND (reference sequence). The DNA for the CDR3 is TGTGCCAGTAGTATTTCGCATAACTCTGGAAACACCATATATTTT. Amino acids: CASSISHNSGNTIYF.